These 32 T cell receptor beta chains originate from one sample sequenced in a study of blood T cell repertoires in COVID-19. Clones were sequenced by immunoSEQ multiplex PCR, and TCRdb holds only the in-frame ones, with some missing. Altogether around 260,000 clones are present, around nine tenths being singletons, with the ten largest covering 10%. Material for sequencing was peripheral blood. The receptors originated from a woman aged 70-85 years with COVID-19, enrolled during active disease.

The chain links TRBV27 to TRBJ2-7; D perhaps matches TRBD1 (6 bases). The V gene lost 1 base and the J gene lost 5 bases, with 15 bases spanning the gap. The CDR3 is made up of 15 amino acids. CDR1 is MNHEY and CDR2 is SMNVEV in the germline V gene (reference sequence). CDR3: CASSLYRQGSHEQYF. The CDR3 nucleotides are TGTGCCAGCAGTTTATACCGGCAGGGGAGCCACGAGCAGTACTTC.

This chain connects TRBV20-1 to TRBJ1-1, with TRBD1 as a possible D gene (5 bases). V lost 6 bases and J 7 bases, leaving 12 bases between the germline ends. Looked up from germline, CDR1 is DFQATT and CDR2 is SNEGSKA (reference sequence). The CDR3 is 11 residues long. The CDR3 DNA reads TGCAGTGCCATGGAGACAGTTGAAGCTTTCTTT. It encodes CSAMETVEAFF.

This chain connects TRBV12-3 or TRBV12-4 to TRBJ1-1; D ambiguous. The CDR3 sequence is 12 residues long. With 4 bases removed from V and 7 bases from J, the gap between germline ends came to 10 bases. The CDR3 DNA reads TGTGCCAGCAGTTCCCTCCTAAATGAAGCTTTCTTT. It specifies CASSSLLNEAFF.

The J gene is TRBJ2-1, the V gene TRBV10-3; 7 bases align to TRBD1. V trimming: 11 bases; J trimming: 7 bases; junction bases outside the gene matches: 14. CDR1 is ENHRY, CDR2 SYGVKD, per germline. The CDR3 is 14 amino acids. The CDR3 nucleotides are TGTGCCCGACAGGGCGCTCTATCTTCGAATGAGCAGTTCTTC. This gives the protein CARQGALSSNEQFF.

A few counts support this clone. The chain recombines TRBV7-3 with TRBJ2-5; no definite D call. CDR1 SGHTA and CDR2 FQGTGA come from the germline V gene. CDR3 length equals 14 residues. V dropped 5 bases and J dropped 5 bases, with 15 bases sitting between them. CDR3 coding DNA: TGTGCCAGCAGCCCCTCAGGTGCGTCGGAGACCCAGTACTTC. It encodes CASSPSGASETQYF.

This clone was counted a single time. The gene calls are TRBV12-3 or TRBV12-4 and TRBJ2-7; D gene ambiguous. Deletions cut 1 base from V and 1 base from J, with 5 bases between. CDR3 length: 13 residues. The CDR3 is CASSLGRSYEQYF. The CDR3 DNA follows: TGTGCCAGCAGTTTAGGCCGGTCCTACGAGCAGTACTTC.

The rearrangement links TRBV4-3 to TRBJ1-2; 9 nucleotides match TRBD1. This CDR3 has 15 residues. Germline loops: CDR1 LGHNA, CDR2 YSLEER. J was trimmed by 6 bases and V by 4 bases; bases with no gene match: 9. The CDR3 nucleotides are TGCGCCAGCAGCCCAGACGGACAGGGGAGGAATGGCTACACCTTC. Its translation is CASSPDGQGRNGYTF.

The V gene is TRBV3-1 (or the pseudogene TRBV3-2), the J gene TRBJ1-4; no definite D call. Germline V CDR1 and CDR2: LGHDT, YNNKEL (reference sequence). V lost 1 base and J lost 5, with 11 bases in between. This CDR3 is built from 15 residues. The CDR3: CASSQVTSRNEKLFF. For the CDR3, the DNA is TGTGCCAGCAGCCAAGTGACAAGCCGGAATGAAAAACTGTTTTTT.

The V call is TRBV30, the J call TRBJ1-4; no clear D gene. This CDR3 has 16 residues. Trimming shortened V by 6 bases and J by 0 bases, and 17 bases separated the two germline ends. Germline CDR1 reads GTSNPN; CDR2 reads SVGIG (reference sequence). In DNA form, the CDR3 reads TGTGCCTGCAAGCACCAGCAGGTTGCAACTAATGAAAAACTGTTTTTT. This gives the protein CACKHQQVATNEKLFF.

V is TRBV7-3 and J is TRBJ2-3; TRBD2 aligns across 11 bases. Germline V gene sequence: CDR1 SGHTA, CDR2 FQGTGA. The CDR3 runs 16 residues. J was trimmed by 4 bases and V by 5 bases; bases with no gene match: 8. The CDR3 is CASSQPLAGGADTQYF. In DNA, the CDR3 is TGTGCCAGCAGCCAGCCTCTAGCGGGAGGAGCAGATACGCAGTATTTT.

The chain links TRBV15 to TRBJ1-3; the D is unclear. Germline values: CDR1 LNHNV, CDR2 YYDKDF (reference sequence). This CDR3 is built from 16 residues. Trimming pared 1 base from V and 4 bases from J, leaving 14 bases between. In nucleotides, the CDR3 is TGTGCCACCAGCAGAGTGATATGGGCGGGAGGAAACACCATATATTTT. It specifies CATSRVIWAGGNTIYF.

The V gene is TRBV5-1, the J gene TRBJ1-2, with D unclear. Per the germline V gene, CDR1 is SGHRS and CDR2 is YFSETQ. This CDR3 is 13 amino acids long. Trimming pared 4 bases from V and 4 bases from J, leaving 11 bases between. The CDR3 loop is CASSPSGGYGYTF. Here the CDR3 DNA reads TGCGCCAGCAGCCCCTCCGGAGGCTATGGCTACACCTTC. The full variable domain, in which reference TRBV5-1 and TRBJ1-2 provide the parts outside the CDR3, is KAGVTQTPRYLIKTRGQQVTLSCSPISGHRSVSWYQQTPGQGLQFLFEYFSETQRNKGNFPGRFSGRQFSNSRSEMNVSTLELGDSALYLCASSPSGGYGYTFGSGTRLTVV.

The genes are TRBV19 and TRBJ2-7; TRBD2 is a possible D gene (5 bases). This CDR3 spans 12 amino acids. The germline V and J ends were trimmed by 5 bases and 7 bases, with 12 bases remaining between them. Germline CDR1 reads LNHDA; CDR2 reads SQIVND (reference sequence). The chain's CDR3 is CASSFGEGEQYF. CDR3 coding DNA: TGTGCCAGTAGTTTCGGGGAAGGGGAGCAGTACTTC.

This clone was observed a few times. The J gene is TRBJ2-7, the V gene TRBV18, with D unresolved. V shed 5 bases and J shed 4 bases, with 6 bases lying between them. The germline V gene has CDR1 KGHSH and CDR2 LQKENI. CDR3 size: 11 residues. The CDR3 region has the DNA TGTGCCAGCTCATACGGTTACGAGCAGTACTTC. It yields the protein CASSYGYEQYF. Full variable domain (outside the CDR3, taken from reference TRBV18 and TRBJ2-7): NAGVMQNPRHLVRRRGQEARLRCSPMKGHSHVYWYRQLPEEGLKFMVYLQKENIIDESGMPKERFSAEFPKEGPSILRIQQVVRGDSAAYFCASSYGYEQYFGPGTRLTVT.

CDR3 sequence: CASSLAGGPGTDTQYF. The CDR3 DNA is TGCGCCAGCAGCTTGGCCGGGGGGCCGGGTACAGATACGCAGTATTTT. This rearrangement joins TRBV5-1 to TRBJ2-3, with D maybe TRBD2 (7 bases). Germline V gene sequence: CDR1 SGHRS, CDR2 YFSETQ. This CDR3 has 16 amino acids. The V end was cut by 0 bases, the J end by 3 bases, with 14 bases between.

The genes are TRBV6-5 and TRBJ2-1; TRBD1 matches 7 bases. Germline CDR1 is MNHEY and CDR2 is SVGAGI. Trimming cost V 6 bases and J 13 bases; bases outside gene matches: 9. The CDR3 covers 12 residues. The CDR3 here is CASRRGTAQQFF. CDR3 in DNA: TGTGCCAGCAGGAGGGGGACAGCACAACAGTTCTTC.

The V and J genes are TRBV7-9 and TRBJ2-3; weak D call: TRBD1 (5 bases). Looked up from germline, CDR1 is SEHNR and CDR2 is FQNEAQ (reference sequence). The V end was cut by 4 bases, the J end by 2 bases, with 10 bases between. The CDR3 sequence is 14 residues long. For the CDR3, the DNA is TGTGCCAGCAGCTCCGGACATCACACAGATACGCAGTATTTT. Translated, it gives CASSSGHHTDTQYF.

The CDR3 DNA reads TGTGCCAGCAGCCGTTCGGTGCGGGATCATTTTGAGCAGTTCTTC. This encodes CASSRSVRDHFEQFF. The V call is TRBV6-5, the J call TRBJ2-1; D is perhaps TRBD2 (6 bases). This CDR3 has 15 residues. V lost 6 bases and J 9 bases, leaving 21 bases between the germline ends. Germline-derived CDR1 and CDR2 are MNHEY and SVGAGI.

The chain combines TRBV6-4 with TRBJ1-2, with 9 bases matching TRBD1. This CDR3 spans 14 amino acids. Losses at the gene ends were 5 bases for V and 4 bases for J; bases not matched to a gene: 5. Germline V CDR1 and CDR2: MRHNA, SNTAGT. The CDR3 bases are TGTGCCAGCAGTCAAGAGACAGGGGGCTATGGCTACACCTTC. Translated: CASSQETGGYGYTF.

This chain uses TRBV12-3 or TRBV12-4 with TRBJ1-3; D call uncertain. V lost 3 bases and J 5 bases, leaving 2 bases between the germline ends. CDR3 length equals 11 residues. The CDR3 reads CASSFRNTIYF. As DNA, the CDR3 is TGTGCCAGCAGTTTCAGAAACACCATATATTTT.

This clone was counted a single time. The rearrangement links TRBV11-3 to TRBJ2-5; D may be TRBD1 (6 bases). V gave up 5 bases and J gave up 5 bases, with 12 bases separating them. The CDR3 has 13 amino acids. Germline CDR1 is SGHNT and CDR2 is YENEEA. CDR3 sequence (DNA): TGTGCCAGCAGCCAGACAGGTTCGGAGACCCAGTACTTC. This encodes CASSQTGSETQYF.

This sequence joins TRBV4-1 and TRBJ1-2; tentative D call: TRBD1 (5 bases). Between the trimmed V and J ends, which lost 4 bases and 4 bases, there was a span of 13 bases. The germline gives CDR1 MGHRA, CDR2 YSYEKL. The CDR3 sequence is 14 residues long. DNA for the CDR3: TGCGCCAGCAGCCCACAGGTATCCGGCTATGGCTACACCTTC. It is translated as CASSPQVSGYGYTF.

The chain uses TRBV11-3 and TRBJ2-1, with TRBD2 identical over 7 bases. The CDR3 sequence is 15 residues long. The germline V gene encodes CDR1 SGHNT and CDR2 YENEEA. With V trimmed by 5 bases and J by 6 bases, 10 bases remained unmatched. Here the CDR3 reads CASSPGLGMSNEQFF. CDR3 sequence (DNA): TGTGCCAGCAGCCCCGGACTAGGGATGAGCAATGAGCAGTTCTTC.

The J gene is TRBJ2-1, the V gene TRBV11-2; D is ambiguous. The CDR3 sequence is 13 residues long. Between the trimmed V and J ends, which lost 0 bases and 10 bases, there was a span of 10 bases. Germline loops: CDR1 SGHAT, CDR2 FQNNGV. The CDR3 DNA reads TGTGCCAGCAGCTTAGACCCTCGGCGGGAGCAGTTCTTC. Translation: CASSLDPRREQFF. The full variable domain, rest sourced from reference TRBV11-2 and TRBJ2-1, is EAGVAQSPRYKIIEKRQSVAFWCNPISGHATLYWYQQILGQGPKLLIQFQNNGVVDDSQLPKDRFSAERLKGVDSTLKIQPAKLEDSAVYLCASSLDPRREQFFGPGTRLTVL.

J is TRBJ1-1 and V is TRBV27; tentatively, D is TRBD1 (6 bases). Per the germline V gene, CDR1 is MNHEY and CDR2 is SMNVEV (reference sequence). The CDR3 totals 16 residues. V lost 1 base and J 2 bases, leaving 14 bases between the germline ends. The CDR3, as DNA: TGTGCCAGCAGTTTATGGGGGGCGGGAGCAAACACTGAAGCTTTCTTT. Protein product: CASSLWGAGANTEAFF.

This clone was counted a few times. The DNA for the CDR3 is TGTGCCAGTAGCCTCCCGGGACAGACAATCTACGAGCAGTACTTC. Protein product: CASSLPGQTIYEQYF. The chain is built from TRBV19 and TRBJ2-7; 7 bases are shared with TRBD1. Germline V lookup: CDR1 LNHDA, CDR2 SQIVND (reference sequence). The V gene end was trimmed by 6 bases and the J gene end by 3 bases; junction bases not matched to a gene: 11. The CDR3 extends over 15 amino acids.

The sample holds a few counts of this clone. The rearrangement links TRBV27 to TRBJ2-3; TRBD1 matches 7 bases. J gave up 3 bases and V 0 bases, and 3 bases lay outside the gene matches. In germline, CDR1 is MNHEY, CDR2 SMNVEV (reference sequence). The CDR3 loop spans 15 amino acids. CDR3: CASSLSGGSTDTQYF. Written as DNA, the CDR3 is TGTGCCAGCAGTTTATCAGGGGGCAGTACAGATACGCAGTATTTT.

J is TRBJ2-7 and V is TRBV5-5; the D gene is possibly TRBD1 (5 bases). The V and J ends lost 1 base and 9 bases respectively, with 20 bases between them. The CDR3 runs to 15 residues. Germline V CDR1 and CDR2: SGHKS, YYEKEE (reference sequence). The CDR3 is CASSLSPQGSDWQYF. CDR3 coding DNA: TGTGCCAGCAGCTTGTCTCCCCAGGGTTCGGATTGGCAGTACTTC.

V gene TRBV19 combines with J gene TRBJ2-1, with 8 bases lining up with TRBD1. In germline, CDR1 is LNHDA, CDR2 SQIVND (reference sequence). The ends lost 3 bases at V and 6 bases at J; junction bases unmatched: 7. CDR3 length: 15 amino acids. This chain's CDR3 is CASSMTGVGLNEQFF. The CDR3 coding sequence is TGTGCCAGTAGTATGACAGGGGTCGGGCTCAATGAGCAGTTCTTC.

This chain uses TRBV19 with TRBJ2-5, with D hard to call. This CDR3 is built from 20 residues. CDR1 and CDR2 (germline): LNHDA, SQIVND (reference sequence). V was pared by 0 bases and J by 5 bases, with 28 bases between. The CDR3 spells CASSIDPKPRRRSKQETQYF. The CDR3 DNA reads TGTGCCAGTAGTATAGATCCAAAACCCAGACGGCGGTCAAAGCAGGAGACCCAGTACTTC.

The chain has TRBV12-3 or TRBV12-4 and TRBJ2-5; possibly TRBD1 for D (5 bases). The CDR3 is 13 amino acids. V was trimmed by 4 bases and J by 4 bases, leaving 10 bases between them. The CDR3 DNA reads TGTGCCAGCAGTTCCGTAGGGGTAGAGACCCAGTACTTC. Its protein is CASSSVGVETQYF.

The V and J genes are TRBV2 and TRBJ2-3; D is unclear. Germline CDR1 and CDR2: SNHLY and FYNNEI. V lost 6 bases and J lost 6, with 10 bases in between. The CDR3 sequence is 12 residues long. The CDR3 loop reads CASSLAQDTQYF. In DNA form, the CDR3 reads TGTGCCAGCAGCTTAGCCCAGGATACGCAGTATTTT.